Each of the 27 T cell receptor beta chains below was sequenced from the same sample in a study of T-cell memory formation after mild COVID-19. TCRdb called the 5' RACE reads again in MiXCR, with one record for every CDR3 protein. The repertoire includes about half a million distinct CDR3 sequences, approximately 18% of them detected once, and 9% to 15% sits in the top ten. Sequencing was performed on PBMCs or a T cell subset sorted from them (not recorded which). The receptor source for this set is an adult woman who had mild COVID-19 (a few samples of this study predate the infection). Cell type and time point are not known.

The table lists this clonotype with a few counts. The CDR3 region is CASSLFVGKDTQYF. CDR3 DNA: TGTGCCAGCAGCTTATTTGTAGGGAAAGATACGCAGTATTTT. The chain employs TRBV7-3 and TRBJ2-3; D is undetermined. The V and J ends lost 2 bases and 5 bases respectively, with 11 bases between them. The CDR3 is made up of 14 amino acids. Per the germline V gene, CDR1 is SGHTA and CDR2 is FQGTGA.

The chain carries TRBV18 and TRBJ2-1; a weak D match, TRBD1 (5 bases). The CDR3 spans 15 residues. Per the germline V gene, CDR1 is KGHSH and CDR2 is LQKENI. Deletions cut 3 bases from V and 4 bases from J, with 13 bases between. In DNA, the CDR3 is TGTGCCAGCTCACCGCTCCCCGACAGATACAATGAGCAGTTCTTC. It translates to CASSPLPDRYNEQFF.

The rearrangement joins TRBV19 to TRBJ1-2; D is possibly TRBD1 (5 bases). Trimming removed 6 bases from V and 6 bases from J, with 20 bases in between. The CDR3 has 15 amino acids. CDR1 LNHDA and CDR2 SQIVND come from the germline V gene (reference sequence). CDR3 residues: CASSWGTGRPDGYTF. The CDR3 bases are TGTGCCAGTAGCTGGGGTACAGGCCGCCCTGATGGCTACACCTTC.

V and J are TRBV27 and TRBJ1-1; weak D call: TRBD1 (6 bases). Germline values: CDR1 MNHEY, CDR2 SMNVEV (reference sequence). Trimming left V 7 bases short and J 5 bases short, with 20 bases between. The CDR3 loop spans 15 amino acids. The CDR3 loop is CASTGGGWMGTEAFF. The CDR3 region has the DNA TGTGCCAGCACGGGCGGGGGCTGGATGGGGACTGAAGCTTTCTTT.

This sequence joins TRBV6-2 or TRBV6-3 and TRBJ1-5; D unresolved. V lost 5 bases, J lost 4 bases, and 12 bases lay in between. Germline loops: CDR1 MNHEY, CDR2 SVGEGT. The CDR3 consists of 14 residues. The CDR3 loop is CASSLWAENQPQHF. As DNA, the CDR3 is TGTGCCAGCAGTCTGTGGGCTGAGAATCAGCCCCAGCATTTT.

This clonotype has a count of ten or more. The V call is TRBV7-2, the J call TRBJ2-1; 9 bases line up with TRBD2. The CDR3 is made up of 16 amino acids. Germline CDR1 SGHTA, CDR2 FQGNSA. Trimming removed 2 bases from V and 6 bases from J; junction bases left unmatched: 8. This CDR3 is CASSLSVASGVNEQFF. The CDR3 nucleotides read TGTGCCAGCAGCTTAAGTGTTGCTAGCGGGGTCAATGAGCAGTTCTTC.

CDR3 nucleotides: TGCGCCAGCAGCTCTGGACAGGTCGGGAGCACAGATACGCAGTATTTT. Protein: CASSSGQVGSTDTQYF. This chain links TRBV5-1 with TRBJ2-3, with TRBD1 matching 7 bases. The length of the CDR3 is 16 residues. Germline V lookup: CDR1 SGHRS, CDR2 YFSETQ. V trimming: 3 bases; J trimming: 0 bases; junction bases outside the gene matches: 7.

The chain uses TRBV15 and TRBJ2-3; TRBD1 aligns across 11 bases. Germline V gives CDR1 LNHNV, CDR2 YYDKDF (reference sequence). Trimming removed 7 bases from V and 1 base from J; junction bases left unmatched: 4. This CDR3 has 15 residues. This chain's CDR3 is CATTQDRGRTDTQYF. The CDR3 DNA reads TGTGCCACCACCCAGGACAGGGGGCGCACAGATACGCAGTATTTT.

The chain uses TRBV20-1 and TRBJ2-5; a weak D match, TRBD2 (5 bases). Trimming removed 4 bases at V and 0 bases at J, with 12 bases between. The CDR3 spans 14 residues. Per germline, CDR1 DFQATT and CDR2 SNEGSKA (reference sequence). CDR3 DNA: TGCAGTGCTACGACGGACTGGTACCAAGAGACCCAGTACTTC. Translated: CSATTDWYQETQYF.

This clonotype turned up a few times. This CDR3 reads CASSPAGTSGSYEQYF. The CDR3 DNA sequence: TGTGCCAGCTCACCCGCCGGGACTAGCGGATCCTACGAGCAGTACTTC. The chain joins TRBV18 to TRBJ2-7; TRBD2 aligns across 11 bases. The CDR3 has 16 residues. V was clipped by 3 bases and J by 1 base; unmatched bases: 5. CDR1 and CDR2 from the germline V gene are KGHSH and LQKENI.

The V and J genes are TRBV4-2 and TRBJ2-5, with 7 positions matching TRBD2. The CDR3 has 19 amino acids. The germline V gene has CDR1 LGHNA and CDR2 YNFKEQ. V was clipped by 1 base and J by 6 bases; unmatched bases: 20. The CDR3: CASSQVVANSLAGVQTQYF. The DNA for the CDR3 is TGTGCCAGCAGCCAAGTGGTCGCAAACTCTTTGGCGGGGGTGCAGACCCAGTACTTC.

This clonotype was seen only a few times. The chain couples TRBV5-6 to TRBJ2-3; TRBD2 agrees at 13 bases. The CDR3 spans 18 residues. J gave up 2 bases and V 1 base, and 7 bases lay outside the gene matches. Germline CDR1 and CDR2: SGHDT and YYEEEE. CDR3 DNA sequence: TGTGCCAGCAGCTTGATCGGGACTAGCGGGGTAACCACAGATACGCAGTATTTT. Residues: CASSLIGTSGVTTDTQYF.

At least ten counts were recorded for this clonotype. This CDR3 is CSVTGGVYEQYF. The CDR3 DNA follows: TGCAGCGTGACAGGGGGCGTCTACGAGCAGTACTTC. The chain couples TRBV29-1 to TRBJ2-7; 10 nucleotides line up with TRBD1. The V gene's germline CDR1 is SQVTM and CDR2 ANQGSEA. CDR3 size: 12 residues. The junction had 2 bases not matched to a gene; V was cut back by 6 bases and J by 3 bases.

The V and J genes are TRBV6-5 and TRBJ1-4; 8 nucleotides match TRBD1. The CDR3 extends over 18 amino acids. Germline trimming cut 6 bases from V and 0 bases from J; bases unmatched to any gene: 12. Germline assignment: CDR1 MNHEY and CDR2 SVGAGI. DNA for the CDR3: TGTGCCAGCAGGGCCACAGGGGGGCCCTATGCAACTAATGAAAAACTGTTTTTT. Protein: CASRATGGPYATNEKLFF.

V gene TRBV11-1 combines with J gene TRBJ2-3; TRBD2 aligns across 11 bases. The CDR3 has 17 residues. The trim removed 1 base at V and 4 bases at J, leaving 7 bases unmatched. Germline values: CDR1 SGHAT, CDR2 FQDESV (reference sequence). The CDR3 protein is CASSLVLTSGTADTQYF. The CDR3 DNA sequence: TGTGCCAGCAGCTTAGTCTTGACTAGCGGGACCGCAGATACGCAGTATTTT.

This CDR3 is CASSDPGRGSNIQYF. The CDR3 DNA sequence: TGTGCCAGCAGTGACCCGGGGCGGGGGAGCAACATTCAGTACTTC. The chain has TRBV25-1 and TRBJ2-4; 7 nucleotides agree with TRBD2. The CDR3 sequence is 15 residues long. Trimming took 3 bases from V and 7 from J; bases not matched to a gene: 9. Germline CDR1 MGHDK, CDR2 SYGVNS.

V usage is TRBV5-5 and J usage is TRBJ2-1; a weak D match, TRBD2 (5 bases). The CDR3 runs 13 residues. Trimming left V 2 bases short and J 9 bases short, with 12 bases between. CDR1 and CDR2 (germline): SGHKS, YYEKEE (reference sequence). This CDR3 is CASSLLEGVEQFF. The CDR3 DNA reads as TGTGCCAGCAGCTTACTAGAGGGAGTTGAGCAGTTCTTC.

This clonotype was detected only a few times. The chain couples TRBV5-1 to TRBJ2-7; TRBD1 or TRBD2 may be the D gene (5 bases each). The CDR3 runs 14 residues. Germline V CDR1 and CDR2: SGHRS, YFSETQ. V was shortened by 5 bases and J by 3 bases, with 15 bases between the two germline ends. The CDR3 DNA sequence: TGCGCCAGCAGGCCCGGGACGCCGAGCTACGAGCAGTACTTC. This encodes CASRPGTPSYEQYF.

This clonotype came up a few times. This chain links TRBV25-1 with TRBJ2-7; D gene uncertain. V shed 5 bases and J shed 4 bases, with 21 bases lying between them. The CDR3 is 16 residues long. Germline V gene lookup returns CDR1 MGHDK and CDR2 SYGVNS. In DNA form, the CDR3 reads TGTGCCAGCAGTAATGGCGAAGCAGTCTTCTCGTACGAGCAGTACTTC. Amino acid sequence: CASSNGEAVFSYEQYF.

At least ten counts were recorded for this clonotype. This CDR3 is CASSPQRGLAGGPTTQYF. For the CDR3, the DNA is TGTGCCAGCAGCCCCCAGCGGGGACTAGCGGGAGGGCCTACCACGCAGTATTTT. This chain links TRBV9 with TRBJ2-3, with 16 nucleotides matching TRBD2. Germline loops: CDR1 SGDLS, CDR2 YYNGEE. The V and J ends lost 4 bases and 9 bases, in that order; junction bases with no gene match: 14. The CDR3 has 18 amino acids.

In this sample, this clonotype turned up a few times. The rearrangement uses TRBV6-5 and TRBJ2-7, with unresolved D. The CDR3 covers 14 residues. V dropped 4 bases and J dropped 4 bases, with 14 bases sitting between them. CDR1 is MNHEY and CDR2 is SVGAGI in the germline V gene. CDR3 loop: CASSLTLNDYEQYF. The CDR3 region has the DNA TGTGCCAGCAGTTTGACATTAAACGATTACGAGCAGTACTTC.

The rearrangement uses TRBV9 and TRBJ2-7, with 11 nucleotides matching TRBD2. The CDR3 has 15 residues. V dropped 3 bases and J dropped 2; count of bases not matched to a gene: 4. Per germline, CDR1 SGDLS and CDR2 YYNGEE. CDR3 amino acids: CASSAGLAETYEQYF. In DNA, the CDR3 is TGTGCCAGCAGCGCGGGACTAGCGGAGACCTACGAGCAGTACTTC.

This clonotype appeared a few times. This chain connects TRBV7-2 to TRBJ2-7, with D tentatively TRBD1 (5 bases). This CDR3 region has 14 residues. Germline assignment: CDR1 SGHTA and CDR2 FQGNSA. Trimming took 1 base from V and 4 from J, leaving 11 bases between them. The CDR3 region is CASSLGGLVYEQYF. In nucleotides, the CDR3 is TGTGCCAGCAGCTTAGGGGGCCTGGTATACGAGCAGTACTTC. The full variable domain, its missing parts supplied by reference TRBV7-2 and TRBJ2-7, is GAGVSQSPSNKVTEKGKDVELRCDPISGHTALYWYRQSLGQGLEFLIYFQGNSAPDKSGLPSDRFSAERTGGSVSTLTIQRTQQEDSAVYLCASSLGGLVYEQYFGPGTRLTVT.

As for this clonotype: Given a much more abundant clone one base away, this may be a read error. J is TRBJ2-7 and V is TRBV29-1, with TRBD2 as a possible D gene (6 bases). Trimming removed 6 bases at V and 7 bases at J, with 19 bases between. The CDR3 loop spans 13 amino acids. CDR1 SQVTM and CDR2 ANQGSEA come from the germline V gene. Here the CDR3 DNA reads TGCAGCGTCCGTACTAGCTTGTCGCGAGAGCAGTACTTC. Amino acid sequence: CSVRTSLSREQYF.

With respect to this clonotype: One end of the junction does not line up with germline, which may come from a read error. The rearrangement uses TRBV3-1 and TRBJ1-5; a weak D match, TRBD1 (6 bases). This CDR3 spans 15 amino acids. Germline V lookup: CDR1 LGHDT, CDR2 YNNKEL (reference sequence). The chain's CDR3 is CASSEDRDMIQPQHF. Written as DNA, the CDR3 is TGTGCCAGCAGCGAAGACCGGGACATGATACAGCCCCAGCATTTT.

The rearrangement links TRBV6-5 to TRBJ2-3; TRBD2 agrees at 9 bases. V shed 7 bases, J shed 6 bases, and the junction held 11 bases outside the gene matches. Per germline, CDR1 MNHEY and CDR2 SVGAGI. This CDR3 is built from 15 residues. CDR3 coding DNA: TGTGCCAGCAATATCGCGGGAGGGAGGTGGGATACGCAGTATTTT. It encodes CASNIAGGRWDTQYF.

The V gene is TRBV7-2, the J gene TRBJ2-1; D assignment may be TRBD1 or TRBD2 (5 bases each). The V gene's germline CDR1 is SGHTA and CDR2 FQGNSA. V gave up 1 base and J gave up 2 bases, with 18 bases separating them. The CDR3 is made up of 18 amino acids. CDR3 residues: CASSLGFVGERAYNEQFF. DNA for the CDR3: TGTGCCAGCAGCTTAGGTTTCGTGGGGGAGAGGGCCTACAATGAGCAGTTCTTC.